These 8 T cell receptor beta chains were all obtained from the same sample, sequenced in a study of T cell repertoires in cytomegalovirus infection. Each CDR3 protein is one row after TCRdb ran MiXCR on the reads. Of 680,000 or so distinct CDR3 sequences in the sample, about 33% were seen once. No antigens are known for them. Sequencing was performed on cultured PBMCs, taken from culture after CMV antigen stimulation. All receptors come from a human donor in good health (CMV status not recorded). Some clones in this sample may be carry-over from other donors' samples.

This CDR3 is CSARMWDRVSYEQYF. DNA for the CDR3: TGCAGTGCTAGAATGTGGGACAGGGTATCCTACGAGCAGTACTTC. This rearrangement joins TRBV20-1 to TRBJ2-7; 9 nucleotides align to TRBD1. This CDR3 is 15 amino acids long. The junction had 6 bases not matched to a gene; V was cut back by 2 bases and J by 1 base. Germline CDR1 is DFQATT and CDR2 is SNEGSKA (reference sequence).

CDR3 in DNA: TGTGCCAGCAGAAAGGGACATGCCTACGAGCAGTACTTC. It specifies CASRKGHAYEQYF. The chain recombines TRBV19 with TRBJ2-7; a possible D gene is TRBD1 (6 bases). The germline gives CDR1 LNHDA, CDR2 SQIVND (reference sequence). The CDR3 is 13 amino acids. The V end lost 9 bases, the J end lost 2 bases, and 14 bases lay between the germline ends.

This chain uses TRBV29-1 with TRBJ1-1; D is uncertain. The V end lost 2 bases, the J end lost 10 bases, and 8 bases lay between the germline ends. The CDR3 consists of 10 residues. The germline V gene has CDR1 SQVTM and CDR2 ANQGSEA. CDR3 DNA: TGCAGCGTTGAATTAGTCGGAGCTTTCTTT. Translated: CSVELVGAFF.

The rearrangement uses TRBV7-9 and TRBJ2-1; D unclear. This CDR3 comprises 13 residues. V lost 5 bases and J lost 5, with 10 bases in between. Per the germline V gene, CDR1 is SEHNR and CDR2 is FQNEAQ (reference sequence). The CDR3 DNA reads TGTGCCAGCAGCCCTCCAAGGGACAATGAGCAGTTCTTC. This codes for CASSPPRDNEQFF.

The rearrangement uses TRBV18 and TRBJ1-1; possible D gene TRBD1, 5 bases. The V gene lost 8 bases and the J gene lost 1 base, with 8 bases spanning the gap. Germline V gives CDR1 KGHSH, CDR2 LQKENI. The CDR3 totals 12 residues. The DNA for the CDR3 is TGTGCCAGCCCGACAGAGAACACTGAAGCTTTCTTT. Translation: CASPTENTEAFF. The whole variable domain, remainder taken from reference TRBV18 and TRBJ1-1, is NAGVMQNPRHLVRRRGQEARLRCSPMKGHSHVYWYRQLPEEGLKFMVYLQKENIIDESGMPKERFSAEFPKEGPSILRIQQVVRGDSAAYFCASPTENTEAFFGQGTRLTVV.

This chain joins TRBV18 and TRBJ1-3; tentatively, D is TRBD1 (6 bases). Trimming removed 1 base from V and 0 bases from J, with 7 bases in between. This CDR3 has 15 residues. Germline CDR1 reads KGHSH; CDR2 reads LQKENI. The CDR3 region has the DNA TGTGCCAGCTCACCACGGACAGACTCTGGAAACACCATATATTTT. Amino acid sequence: CASSPRTDSGNTIYF.

This chain links TRBV7-8 with TRBJ2-1, with 7 bases aligning to TRBD1. The CDR3 has 13 residues. Germline V CDR1 and CDR2: SGHVS, FQNEAQ. V shed 5 bases, J shed 11 bases, and the junction held 9 bases outside the gene matches. Here the CDR3 reads CASSPRDSYKQFF. As DNA, the CDR3 is TGTGCCAGCAGCCCAAGGGACAGCTATAAGCAGTTCTTC.

This clonotype was counted between two and nine times. J is TRBJ2-3 and V is TRBV19; D gene uncertain. Germline V gene lookup returns CDR1 LNHDA and CDR2 SQIVND (reference sequence). Trimming took off 7 bases at V and 6 bases at J, with 8 bases between the two ends. The CDR3 length is 11 residues. In DNA, the CDR3 is TGTGCCAGTATGTCTAGGGATACGCAGTATTTT. It encodes CASMSRDTQYF.